A single sample gave rise to the 5 T cell receptor beta chains below, sequenced in a study of T cell repertoires in cytomegalovirus infection. MiXCR, run by TCRdb on the reads, gives a single entry per CDR3 protein. The sample yields some 680,000 distinct CDR3 sequences, under 40% seen once. The sample taken for sequencing was PBMCs. These receptors all come from a human donor in good health (CMV status not recorded). Some clones in this sample may be carry-over from other donors' samples.

V is TRBV4-2 and J is TRBJ2-7; no reliable D call. The CDR3 consists of 15 residues. The V gene lost 0 bases and the J gene lost 0 bases, with 9 bases spanning the gap. Germline CDR1 reads LGHNA; CDR2 reads YNFKEQ. The DNA of the CDR3 is TGTGCCAGCAGCCAAGAAGTGAGCAACTCCTACGAGCAGTACTTC. It encodes CASSQEVSNSYEQYF.

The chain employs TRBV19 and TRBJ2-1; 9 bases match TRBD1. Losses at the gene ends were 7 bases for V and 8 bases for J; bases not matched to a gene: 12. The CDR3 loop spans 15 amino acids. The germline V gene has CDR1 LNHDA and CDR2 SQIVND (reference sequence). CDR3 protein: CASKPGTGHSDEQFF. CDR3 DNA sequence: TGTGCCAGTAAGCCTGGGACAGGGCATAGCGATGAGCAGTTCTTC.

The rearrangement joins TRBV19 to TRBJ1-2; no reliable D call. V lost 3 bases and J 5 bases, leaving 19 bases between the germline ends. Germline V gene lookup returns CDR1 LNHDA and CDR2 SQIVND (reference sequence). There are 16 residues in the CDR3. Written as DNA, the CDR3 is TGTGCCAGTAGTATCACGGGGAGCCTCCCTACATATGGCTACACCTTC. It specifies CASSITGSLPTYGYTF.

This clonotype came up many times. The chain uses TRBV7-8 and TRBJ1-2; the match to TRBD1 covers 9 bases. J was trimmed by 7 bases and V by 5 bases; bases with no gene match: 8. This CDR3 is 14 amino acids long. The germline V gene has CDR1 SGHVS and CDR2 FQNEAQ. The CDR3 spells CASSAGQGISGYTF. CDR3 in DNA: TGTGCCAGCAGCGCGGGACAGGGCATCTCTGGCTACACCTTC.

This clonotype was seen more than once but under ten times. This chain joins TRBV7-2 and TRBJ1-2, with a tentative D call TRBD1 (6 bases). Germline CDR1 is SGHTA and CDR2 is FQGNSA. The CDR3 covers 15 residues. Trimming cost V 5 bases and J 4 bases, with 17 bases left between them. CDR3 DNA sequence: TGTGCCAGCAGCCGGACAGAGACCGCCAGCTATGGCTACACCTTC. Translation gives CASSRTETASYGYTF.